The TCR beta chain under discussion was sequenced for a study of T-cell reconstitution after alpha-beta-depleted transplantation in children. A remark on this clonotype: Its antigen is currently unknown.

Regarding the study as a whole: Surviving recipient T cells and intrathymic progenitors accounted for some patients' high TCRbeta diversity at day 60.

The ends lost 0 bases at V and 9 bases at J; junction bases unmatched: 6. The CDR3 sequence is 15 residues long. CDR1 MGHRA and CDR2 YSYEKL come from the germline V gene. A library of TCRbeta sequences, prepared with unique molecular identifiers, was generated. TCRdb used MiXCR to reprocess the PCR reads, holding one entry per CDR3 protein. The data hold 780,000 or so distinct CDR3 sequences, with 16% observed a single time. The sample in question was PBMCs, mostly from graft donor cells, obtained 360 days after TCRalphabeta/CD19-depleted stem cell transplant. The clonotype was recovered from a male patient younger than 18 who had a stem cell transplant for acute lymphoblastic leukemia, so the T cells may come from the graft donor. The chain employs TRBV4-1 and TRBJ2-1, with 9 positions matching TRBD1. The CDR3 protein is CASSQDWTGVAEQFF. CDR3 in DNA: TGCGCCAGCAGCCAAGATTGGACAGGGGTGGCTGAGCAGTTCTTC.